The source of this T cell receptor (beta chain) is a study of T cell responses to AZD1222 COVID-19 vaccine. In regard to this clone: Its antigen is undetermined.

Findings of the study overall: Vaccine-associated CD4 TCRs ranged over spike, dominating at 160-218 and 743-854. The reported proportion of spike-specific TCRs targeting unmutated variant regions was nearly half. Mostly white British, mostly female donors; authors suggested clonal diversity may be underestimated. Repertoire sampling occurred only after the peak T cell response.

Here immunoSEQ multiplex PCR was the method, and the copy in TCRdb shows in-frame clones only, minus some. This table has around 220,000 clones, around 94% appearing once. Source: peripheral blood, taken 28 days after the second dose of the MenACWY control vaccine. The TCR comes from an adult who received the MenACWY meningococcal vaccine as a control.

The CDR3 region is CASGQGRDSPLHF. The CDR3 coding sequence is TGTGCCAGCGGACAGGGAAGAGACTCACCCCTCCACTTT. This rearrangement joins TRBV19 to TRBJ1-6; 8 bases are a match to TRBD1. This CDR3 comprises 13 residues. V trimming: 9 bases; J trimming: 10 bases; junction bases outside the gene matches: 8. Germline V gene data show CDR1 as LNHDA and CDR2 as SQIVND (reference sequence).